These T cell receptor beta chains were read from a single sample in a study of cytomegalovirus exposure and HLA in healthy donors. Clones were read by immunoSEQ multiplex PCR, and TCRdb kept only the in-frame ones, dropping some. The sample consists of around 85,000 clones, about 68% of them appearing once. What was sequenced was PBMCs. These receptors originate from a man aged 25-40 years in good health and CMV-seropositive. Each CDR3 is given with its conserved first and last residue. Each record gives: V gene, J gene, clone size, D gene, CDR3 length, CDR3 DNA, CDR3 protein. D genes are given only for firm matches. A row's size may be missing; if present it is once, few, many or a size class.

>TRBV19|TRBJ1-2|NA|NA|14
TGTGCCAGTAGTGAAGGCGGGGGAAGCTATGGCTACACCTTC
CASSEGGGSYGYTF
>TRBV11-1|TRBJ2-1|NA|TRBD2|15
TGTGCCAGCAGCCCAACTAGCGGGGGTTACAATGAGCAGTTCTTC
CASSPTSGGYNEQFF
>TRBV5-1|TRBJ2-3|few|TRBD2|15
TGCGCCAGCAGCTTGGCGGGCGGGGGGACAGATACGCAGTATTTT
CASSLAGGGTDTQYF
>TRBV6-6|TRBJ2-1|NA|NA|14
TGTGCCAGCAGTTACGCCGAGGGGGTCCAGGAGCAGTTCTTC
CASSYAEGVQEQFF
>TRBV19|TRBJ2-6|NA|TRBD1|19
TGTGCCAGTAGTACAGGACAGGACCTATTTAACTCTGGGGCCAACGTCCTGACTTTC
CASSTGQDLFNSGANVLTF
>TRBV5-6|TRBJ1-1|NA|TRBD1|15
TGTGCCAGCAGCTTCGGACAGGTCAGAGGTACTGAAGCTTTCTTT
CASSFGQVRGTEAFF
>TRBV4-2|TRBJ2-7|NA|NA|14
TGTGCCAGCAGCCAACAGGACCGGAGGAACGAGCAGTACTTC
CASSQQDRRNEQYF
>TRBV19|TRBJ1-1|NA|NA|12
TGTGCCAGTAGTTCTCCATTTGGAGGAGCTTTCTTT
CASSSPFGGAFF
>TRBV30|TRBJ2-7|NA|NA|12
TGTGCCTGGAGTGTACGAGGTAGAGAGCAGTACTTC
CAWSVRGREQYF
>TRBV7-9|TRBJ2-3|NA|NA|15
TGTGCCAGCACTCCTGAGGGCTCTCTAGAACATACGCAGTATTTT
CASTPEGSLEHTQYF